This T cell receptor beta chain was observed in a study of cytomegalovirus exposure and HLA in healthy donors. Germline-derived CDR1 and CDR2 are SGHNT and YYREEE (reference sequence). V shed 3 bases and J shed 1 base, with 13 bases lying between them. There are 15 residues in the CDR3. Libraries were prepared by immunoSEQ multiplex PCR; TCRdb keeps only in-frame clonotypes and omits some of them. The sample contains some 140,000 clones, roughly 89% of which appear only once. Study results and caveats: High specificity and sensitivity for cytomegalovirus status were reported for the classifier.

Comments on this clone: Its antigen remains unidentified.

This receptor was identified in a woman aged 18-30 years in good health and CMV-seropositive. This sequence joins TRBV5-4 and TRBJ1-1, with D perhaps TRBD1 (5 bases). The specimen was PBMCs. The CDR3 sequence: CASSSWGRGNTEAFF. In DNA form, the CDR3 reads TGTGCCAGCAGCTCGTGGGGGAGGGGGAACACTGAAGCTTTCTTT.